These T cell receptor beta chains were read from a single sample in a study of T cell responses to AZD1222 COVID-19 vaccine. Produced via immunoSEQ multiplex PCR; TCRdb's table is partial and in-frame only. The sample consists of fewer than 85,000 clones, about 90% of them appearing once. This specimen consisted of peripheral blood, obtained on day 0 of MenACWY control vaccination. These TCRs come from an adult in good health. CDR3s include the opening cysteine and the closing phenylalanine or tryptophan. A D gene is named only where the DNA matches it firmly. The size field is filled for only some rows; it gives once, few, many or a size class.

d_gene,j_gene,abundance,v_gene,CDR3nt,CDR3aa
.,TRBJ2-7,.,TRBV19,TGTGCCAGTAGTGCCACAGGGCGCAACGAGCAGTACTTC,CASSATGRNEQYF
.,TRBJ1-5,.,TRBV27,TGTGCCAGCAGTTTTTTGGGGTACAATCAGCCCCAGCATTTT,CASSFLGYNQPQHF
.,TRBJ2-5,.,TRBV20-1,TGCAGTGTAGCGGATAAAGAGACCCAGTACTTC,CSVADKETQYF
.,TRBJ2-7,.,TRBV12-1,TGTGCCAGCAGCTTGGACAGGGGTAACTACGAGCAGTACTTC,CASSLDRGNYEQYF
.,TRBJ2-5,.,TRBV19,TGTGCCAGTAGTTACGACAGGTCACAAGAGACCCAGTACTTC,CASSYDRSQETQYF
TRBD1,TRBJ1-2,.,TRBV6-5,TGTGCCAGCAGAGGCAGGGACAGCTATGGCTACACCTTC,CASRGRDSYGYTF
.,TRBJ2-5,.,TRBV15,TGTGCCACCAGCAGAGTGAGGAGACAAGAGACCCAGTACTTC,CATSRVRRQETQYF
TRBD1,TRBJ2-7,.,TRBV24-1,TGTGCCACCAGTGATTTCCGGGACAGGGGTGGGGAGCAGTACTTC,CATSDFRDRGGEQYF
.,TRBJ1-5,.,TRBV2,TGTGCCAGCAGTGAAGGGGACAGCAATCAGCCCCAGCATTTT,CASSEGDSNQPQHF
.,TRBJ1-1,.,TRBV10-3,TGTGCCATCGGGCCCTCCGTCGAAACTGAAGCTTTCTTT,CAIGPSVETEAFF
.,TRBJ2-7,.,TRBV7-2,TGTGCCAGCAGCTTAGCGAACTCCTACGAGCAGTACTTC,CASSLANSYEQYF
.,TRBJ2-3,.,TRBV19,TGTGCCAGTAGTAGGATCTCTAGCACAGATACGCAGTATTTT,CASSRISSTDTQYF
.,TRBJ2-3,.,TRBV11-3,TGTGCCAGCAGCCAGGGGAGTGGGGAGACAGATACGCAGTATTTT,CASSQGSGETDTQYF
.,TRBJ1-6,.,TRBV9,TGTGCCAGCAGCGCCCAGAGGGGCGAAAATTCACCCCTCCACTTT,CASSAQRGENSPLHF
TRBD2,TRBJ2-7,.,TRBV28,TGTGCCAGCAGGGAAGAGGTGGGGGGTACTAGCGGGAGATGGCAGTACTTC,CASREEVGGTSGRWQYF
.,TRBJ1-1,.,TRBV28,TGTGCCAGCAGGAGCACTGAAGCTTTCTTT,CASRSTEAFF
.,TRBJ1-1,.,TRBV9,TGTGCCAGCAGCGTGGACCCGCGTGGCACTGAAGCTTTCTTT,CASSVDPRGTEAFF
TRBD1,TRBJ1-2,.,TRBV6-6,TGTGCCAGCAGTGTCCGGGACAGCAACAGGGATGGCTACACCTTC,CASSVRDSNRDGYTF
.,TRBJ1-6,.,TRBV7-8,TGTGCCAGCAGCTTAATGGGGAGCAATTCACCCCTCCACTTT,CASSLMGSNSPLHF
.,TRBJ2-1,.,TRBV19,TGTGCCAGTAGTCCGACTGGGAACAATGAGCAGTTCTTC,CASSPTGNNEQFF
TRBD1,TRBJ2-3,.,TRBV7-2,TGTGCCAGCAGCTCCCTCTCAGGGGGCGATACGCAGTATTTT,CASSSLSGGDTQYF
.,TRBJ2-3,.,TRBV7-2,TGTGCCAGCAGCTTATCCCCCACAGATACGCAGTATTTT,CASSLSPTDTQYF
.,TRBJ2-1,.,TRBV5-1,TGCGCCAGCAGCCAGCCGCATCTCGATGAGCAGTTCTTC,CASSQPHLDEQFF
.,TRBJ2-7,once,TRBV19,TGTGCCAGTAGTACTCAGCTGGGTGGGCAGTACTTC,CASSTQLGGQYF
.,TRBJ2-5,once,TRBV3-1/TRBV3-2,TGTGCCAGCAGCCGCAGGGAGACCCAGTACTTC,CASSRRETQYF
.,TRBJ2-3,.,TRBV9,TGTGCCAGCAGCCCATCAGCAGGGTTGGATACGCAGTATTTT,CASSPSAGLDTQYF
TRBD2,TRBJ2-1,.,TRBV3-1/TRBV3-2,TGTGCCAGCAGAGCGGGGGAAACCTACAATGAGCAGTTCTTC,CASRAGETYNEQFF
.,TRBJ1-1,.,TRBV30,TGTGCCTGGAGCGCACAGGGCCCGAACACTGAAGCTTTCTTT,CAWSAQGPNTEAFF
.,TRBJ2-7,.,TRBV5-1,TGCGCCAGCAGCCGAAGCCAGGGGATCGGCGAGCAGTACTTC,CASSRSQGIGEQYF
.,TRBJ2-5,few,TRBV18,TGTGCCAGCTCACCAGGCCAGGCCGCTATAACGGAGACCCAGTACTTC,CASSPGQAAITETQYF
.,TRBJ2-2,.,TRBV5-1,TGCGCCAGCAGCTTGGGGGCTAGCGTAAACACCGGGGAGCTGTTTTTT,CASSLGASVNTGELFF
.,TRBJ1-2,.,TRBV2,TGTGCCAGCAACCCGGCTCTATCCGGCTACACCTTC,CASNPALSGYTF
TRBD2,TRBJ2-1,once,TRBV6-5,TGTGCCAGCAGTTACCAAGGGACTACCTTTTACAATGAGCAGTTCTTC,CASSYQGTTFYNEQFF
.,TRBJ2-7,.,TRBV11-2,TGTGCCAGCAGCTTACCAGGGGACTTTAACGAGCAGTACTTC,CASSLPGDFNEQYF
TRBD1,TRBJ2-3,.,TRBV11-3,TGTGCCAGCAGCACAGGACAGGGAGGTACGCAGTATTTT,CASSTGQGGTQYF
.,TRBJ2-1,.,TRBV7-2,TGTGCCAGCAGCTTAGGCTCCCCCAATGAGCAGTTCTTC,CASSLGSPNEQFF
.,TRBJ2-7,.,TRBV6-4,TGTGCCAGCAATACCAGGGGTGAGCAGTACTTC,CASNTRGEQYF
.,TRBJ2-1,.,TRBV10-2,TGCGCCAGCAGTACTGGACGAGGTGAGCAGTTCTTC,CASSTGRGEQFF
.,TRBJ1-1,.,TRBV2,TGTGCCAGCAGTGAGCAGGACACTGAAGCTTTCTTT,CASSEQDTEAFF
TRBD2,TRBJ2-3,.,TRBV6-2/TRBV6-3,TGTGCCAGCAGTTACCCGTCTTGGGCGGGAGGTAAGGAAGATACGCAGTATTTT,CASSYPSWAGGKEDTQYF
TRBD1,TRBJ2-2,.,TRBV3-1/TRBV3-2,TGTGCCAGCAGCCAAGAATCGGCAGGGGGAAACACCGGGGAGCTGTTTTTT,CASSQESAGGNTGELFF
.,TRBJ1-1,.,TRBV5-1,TGCGCCAGCAGCTTGGGCGGGGGGCGTACCACTGAAGCTTTCTTT,CASSLGGGRTTEAFF
.,TRBJ1-3,.,TRBV9,TGTGCCAGCAGCGTAGCTGCAGGGGCTAGCTCTGGAAACACCATATATTTT,CASSVAAGASSGNTIYF
.,TRBJ1-2,.,TRBV4-3,TGCGCCAGCAGCCAAGAAATAGGGCAGGGCAGAGGCTACACCTTC,CASSQEIGQGRGYTF
TRBD1,TRBJ1-5,.,TRBV7-8,TGTGCCAGCAGCCCCCGGACAGGCGGATACAATCAGCCCCAGCATTTT,CASSPRTGGYNQPQHF
TRBD2,TRBJ2-2,.,TRBV3-1/TRBV3-2,TGTGCCAGCAGCCAAGATGAGGGACTAGCGGGAATCGGGGAGCTGTTTTTT,CASSQDEGLAGIGELFF
.,TRBJ1-2,.,TRBV5-8,TGTGCCAGCAGCTTGAAGTACCCCTATGGCTACACCTTC,CASSLKYPYGYTF
.,TRBJ1-1,.,TRBV5-1,TGCGCCAGCAGCTTGACAGTTTTAAGTTCGCGGACTGAAGCTTTCTTT,CASSLTVLSSRTEAFF
TRBD1,TRBJ1-6,.,TRBV2,TGTGCCAGCAGTGAGTTGACAGGGGGAAATTCACCCCTCCACTTT,CASSELTGGNSPLHF
TRBD1,TRBJ1-2,.,TRBV27,TGTGCCAGCGCAACCGGGACAGGGGTCTATGGCTACACCTTC,CASATGTGVYGYTF
.,TRBJ1-6,few,TRBV24-1,TGTGCCACCAGTGATTCAGACCTCAGGACCTCCTATAATTCACCCCTCCACTTT,CATSDSDLRTSYNSPLHF
TRBD1,TRBJ1-2,.,TRBV7-8,TGTGCCAGCAGCTCCTTGACAGGGGGCAACTATGGCTACACCTTC,CASSSLTGGNYGYTF
TRBD1,TRBJ1-6,.,TRBV28,TGTGCCAGCAGTGGGAGACAGGGGATTTCACCCCTCCACTTT,CASSGRQGISPLHF
TRBD2,TRBJ2-1,.,TRBV19,TGTGCCAGTAGTATAGCCCTACTAGCGGGACTGGCAAAAAACAATGAGCAGTTCTTC,CASSIALLAGLAKNNEQFF
.,TRBJ1-2,.,TRBV27,TGTGCCAGCGGGACCTACAGGGTCGGCTACACCTTC,CASGTYRVGYTF